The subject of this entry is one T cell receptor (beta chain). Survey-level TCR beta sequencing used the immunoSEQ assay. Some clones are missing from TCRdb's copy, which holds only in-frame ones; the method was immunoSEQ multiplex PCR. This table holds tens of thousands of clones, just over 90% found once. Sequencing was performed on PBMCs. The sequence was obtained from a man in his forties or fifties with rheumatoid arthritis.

The CDR3 DNA reads as TGTGCCAGCTCAGACAGGGTCTACGAGCAGTACTTC. It encodes CASSDRVYEQYF. This chain joins TRBV18 and TRBJ2-7, with 7 bases identical to TRBD1. This CDR3 comprises 12 residues. V was pared by 5 bases and J by 3 bases, with 1 base of the junction left unmatched. Germline assignment: CDR1 KGHSH and CDR2 LQKENI.